These 9 T cell receptor beta chains were all obtained from the same sample, sequenced in a study of T cells expressing NK-cell markers (dated by TCRdb to about 2020). Libraries came from 5' RACE. TCRdb shows the sequencer as Illumina HiSeq 2000. TCRdb reprocessed the raw reads; every CDR3 protein sequence is a single record, and DNA is not supplied. For this sample, the table gives about 410,000 distinct CDR3 sequences. About 10% of the sample is taken by the ten largest. Sequencing was carried out using blood T cells: a sorted CD56 or NKG2C T cell subset, CD4+ or CD8+ T cells, or bulk PBMC T cells (not recorded which). These receptors all come from a woman between 45 and 65 years old in good health. Donor details come from another sample of the same person, matched by shared clones.

This rearrangement joins TRBV20-1 to TRBJ2-1; TCRdb's D gene call, TRBD1, goes unchecked for lack of DNA. CDR1 and CDR2 from the germline V gene are DFQATT and SNEGSKA (reference sequence). The CDR3 extends over 16 amino acids. The CDR3: CSAAPLEGGFYNEQFF.

The rearrangement links TRBV9 to TRBJ2-7; the TRBD1 assignment by TCRdb is unverifiable without DNA. Germline V CDR1 and CDR2: SGDLS, YYNGEE. This CDR3 has 14 amino acids. The CDR3 reads CASSAETGQGEQYF. The complete variable domain, with remaining parts taken from reference TRBV9 and TRBJ2-7, reads DSGVTQTPKHLITATGQRVTLRCSPRSGDLSVYWYQQSLDQGLQFLIQYYNGEERAKGNILERFSAQQFPDLHSELNLSSLELGDSALYFCASSAETGQGEQYFGPGTRLTVT.

CDR3 region: CASSLTGTGGIQYF. The J gene is TRBJ2-4, the V gene TRBV7-9; as DNA is missing, the TRBD1 call by TCRdb cannot be tested. This CDR3 has 14 amino acids. CDR1 and CDR2 (germline): SEHNR, FQNEAQ (reference sequence).

The rearrangement links TRBV19 to TRBJ1-1. Per germline, CDR1 LNHDA and CDR2 SQIVND (reference sequence). CDR3 length: 13 residues. CDR3 loop: CASSIAADTEAFF. Variable domain in full (rest from reference TRBV19 and TRBJ1-1): DGGITQSPKYLFRKEGQNVTLSCEQNLNHDAMYWYRQDPGQGLRLIYYSQIVNDFQKGDIAEGYSVSREKKESFPLTVTSAQKNPTAFYLCASSIAADTEAFFGQGTRLTVV.

The V and J genes are TRBV24-1 and TRBJ2-1. The CDR3 spans 11 residues. Germline loops: CDR1 KGHDR, CDR2 SFDVKD. CDR3: CATSDYNEQFF.

The chain joins TRBV7-2 to TRBJ2-1; there is no DNA to check the TCRdb D call of TRBD2. The CDR3 runs to 16 residues. Germline-derived CDR1 and CDR2 are SGHTA and FQGNSA. CDR3 sequence: CASSLGPAGGNNEQFF.

The chain recombines TRBV7-9 with TRBJ2-3; the TRBD2 assignment by TCRdb is unverifiable without DNA. The germline CDR1 and CDR2 sequences are SEHNR and FQNEAQ (reference sequence). This CDR3 contains 16 residues. CDR3 protein: CASSPTGTSGMDTQYF.

This sequence joins TRBV5-1 and TRBJ2-1; as DNA is missing, the TRBD2 call by TCRdb cannot be tested. Germline CDR1 reads SGHRS; CDR2 reads YFSETQ. The CDR3 is 17 residues long. The CDR3: CASSSGLAAQRGNEQFF.

This chain joins TRBV15 and TRBJ2-7; TCRdb picks TRBD1, but there is no DNA to check that call. Germline lookup yields CDR1 LNHNV and CDR2 YYDKDF (reference sequence). The CDR3 runs 17 residues. Here the CDR3 reads CATSRVRSPVGFYEQYF.